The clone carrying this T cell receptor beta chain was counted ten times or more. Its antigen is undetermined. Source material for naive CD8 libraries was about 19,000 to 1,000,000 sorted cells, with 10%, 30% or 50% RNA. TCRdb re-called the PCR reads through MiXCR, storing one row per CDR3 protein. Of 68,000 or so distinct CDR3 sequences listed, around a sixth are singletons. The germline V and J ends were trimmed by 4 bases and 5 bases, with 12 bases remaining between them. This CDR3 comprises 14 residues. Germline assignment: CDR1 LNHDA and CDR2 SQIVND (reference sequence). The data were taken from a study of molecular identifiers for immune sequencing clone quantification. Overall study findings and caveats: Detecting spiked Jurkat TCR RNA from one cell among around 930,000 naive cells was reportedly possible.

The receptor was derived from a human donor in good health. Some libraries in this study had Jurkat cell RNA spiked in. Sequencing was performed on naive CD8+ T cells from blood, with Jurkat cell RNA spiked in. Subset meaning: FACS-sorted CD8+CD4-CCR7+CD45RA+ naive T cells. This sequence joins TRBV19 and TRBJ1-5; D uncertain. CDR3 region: CASSTHGGDQPQHF. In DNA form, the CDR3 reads TGTGCCAGTAGTACTCACGGTGGGGATCAGCCCCAGCATTTT.